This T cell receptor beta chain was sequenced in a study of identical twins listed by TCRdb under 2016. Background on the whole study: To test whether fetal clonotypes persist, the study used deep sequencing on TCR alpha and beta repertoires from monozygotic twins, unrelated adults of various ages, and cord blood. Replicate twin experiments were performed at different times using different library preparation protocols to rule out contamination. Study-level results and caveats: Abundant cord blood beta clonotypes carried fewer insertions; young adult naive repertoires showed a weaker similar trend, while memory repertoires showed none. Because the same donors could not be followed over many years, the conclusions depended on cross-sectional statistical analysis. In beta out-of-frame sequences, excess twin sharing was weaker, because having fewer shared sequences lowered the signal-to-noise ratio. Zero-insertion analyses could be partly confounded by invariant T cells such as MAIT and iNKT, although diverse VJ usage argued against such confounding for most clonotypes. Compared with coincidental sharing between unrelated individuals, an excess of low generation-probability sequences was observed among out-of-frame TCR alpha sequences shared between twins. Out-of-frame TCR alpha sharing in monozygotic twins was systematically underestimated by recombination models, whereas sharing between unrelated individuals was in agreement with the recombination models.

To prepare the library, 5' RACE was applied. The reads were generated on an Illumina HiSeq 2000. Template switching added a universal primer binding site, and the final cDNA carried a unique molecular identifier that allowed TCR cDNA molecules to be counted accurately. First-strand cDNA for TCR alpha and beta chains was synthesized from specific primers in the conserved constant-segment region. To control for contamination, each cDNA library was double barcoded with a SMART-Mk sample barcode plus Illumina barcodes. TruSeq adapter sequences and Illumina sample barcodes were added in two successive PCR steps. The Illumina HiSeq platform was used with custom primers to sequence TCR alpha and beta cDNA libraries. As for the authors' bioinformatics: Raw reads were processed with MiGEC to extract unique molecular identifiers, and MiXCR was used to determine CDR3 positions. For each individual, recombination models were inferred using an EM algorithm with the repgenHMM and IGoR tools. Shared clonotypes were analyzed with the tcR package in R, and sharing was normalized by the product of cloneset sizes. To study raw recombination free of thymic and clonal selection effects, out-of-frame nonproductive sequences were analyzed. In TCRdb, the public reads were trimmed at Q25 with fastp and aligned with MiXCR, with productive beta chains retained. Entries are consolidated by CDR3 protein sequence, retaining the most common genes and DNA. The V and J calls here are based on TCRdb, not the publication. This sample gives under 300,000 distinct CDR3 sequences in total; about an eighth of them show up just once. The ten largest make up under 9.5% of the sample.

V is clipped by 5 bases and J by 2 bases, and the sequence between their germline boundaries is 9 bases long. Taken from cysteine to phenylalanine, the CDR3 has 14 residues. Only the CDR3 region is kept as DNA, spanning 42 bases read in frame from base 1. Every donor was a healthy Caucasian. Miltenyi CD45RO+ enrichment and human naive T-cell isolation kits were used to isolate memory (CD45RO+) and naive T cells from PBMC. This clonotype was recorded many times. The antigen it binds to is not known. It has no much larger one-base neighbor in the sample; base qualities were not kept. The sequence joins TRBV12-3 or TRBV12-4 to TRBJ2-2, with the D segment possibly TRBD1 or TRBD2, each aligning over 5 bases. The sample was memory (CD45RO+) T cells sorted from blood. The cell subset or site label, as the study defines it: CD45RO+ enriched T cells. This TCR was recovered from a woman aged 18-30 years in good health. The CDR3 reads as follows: CASSPGRNTGELFF. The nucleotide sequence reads TGTGCCAGCAGTCCGGGACGAAACACCGGGGAGCTGTTTTTT.